Listed below are T cell receptor beta chains from one sample, sequenced in a study of Ad26.COV2.S vaccination and SARS-CoV-2 variants. Using immunoSEQ multiplex PCR, the repertoire was profiled, and TCRdb retains in-frame clones only, with some absent. The repertoire holds more than 150,000 clones, with roughly 85% as singletons. The starting material was peripheral blood, obtained after recovery from COVID-19. Every receptor here comes from a human donor who had recovered from COVID-19. Both conserved end residues are trimmed from each CDR3. D genes are given only for firm matches.

TRBV11-2	TRBJ2-1	-	ASSFPAGEQF
TRBV21-1	TRBJ2-3	-	AWLLLDTQY
TRBV6-5	TRBJ1-5	TRBD1	ASSRQGPSNQPQH
TRBV5-4	TRBJ1-1	-	ASSLWSGRDTEAF
TRBV6-2/TRBV6-3	TRBJ1-3	-	ASSYGPGGLRNTIY
TRBV7-3	TRBJ2-3	TRBD2	ASSPLGGQYTDTQY
TRBV16	TRBJ2-3	-	ASSQFFDGGGGTDTQY
TRBV5-6	TRBJ2-2	TRBD2	ASSRTSGGVTGELF
TRBV27	TRBJ2-3	TRBD2	ASSFGLAPFTDTQY
TRBV6-5	TRBJ2-7	TRBD1	ASTQTRTGDEQY
TRBV24-1	TRBJ1-5	-	ATSDLRGSQPQH
TRBV7-8	TRBJ1-5	-	ASSLRSRFNQPQH
TRBV11-2	TRBJ2-7	-	ASSLGSGEQY
TRBV29-1	TRBJ2-3	TRBD2	SLRGLAGPTDTQY
TRBV18	TRBJ2-1	-	ASSPAWLSSYNEQF
TRBV6-6	TRBJ1-2	-	ASSYRADGDGYT
TRBV27	TRBJ1-4	-	ASSLLGPRGNNEKLF
TRBV4-1	TRBJ1-2	TRBD1	ASSQDGTGDYGYT
TRBV3-1/TRBV3-2	TRBJ1-3	-	ASSQASSGNTIY
TRBV12-3/TRBV12-4	TRBJ1-2	-	ASSLGMGYT
TRBV5-4	TRBJ2-7	-	ASSWDPGEQY
TRBV11-3	TRBJ2-7	-	ASSLNGVEQY
TRBV3-1/TRBV3-2	TRBJ2-3	TRBD2	ASSQATSGTDTQY
TRBV13	TRBJ2-1	TRBD2	ASSLTGTRDEQF
TRBV11-2	TRBJ2-3	-	ASSLASGFTDTQY
TRBV29-1	TRBJ2-7	-	SVLTPVDSYEQY
TRBV6-5	TRBJ2-3	-	ASAPGTRTDTQY
TRBV2	TRBJ2-7	-	ASREQTGSSYEQY
TRBV6-5	TRBJ2-3	TRBD2	ASSSGGAPDTQY
TRBV5-4	TRBJ2-5	TRBD1	ASSTRQGEETQY
TRBV18	TRBJ1-5	-	ASSPPDLRQPQH
TRBV5-6	TRBJ2-1	TRBD1	ASSLLRTGDNEQF
TRBV5-1	TRBJ2-1	TRBD1	ASSLAGGAINEQF
TRBV27	TRBJ2-2	TRBD2	ASSLLADTGELF
TRBV27	TRBJ2-7	-	ASSLSNPYEQY
TRBV18	TRBJ1-5	-	ASSHGQFDQPQH
TRBV3-1/TRBV3-2	TRBJ2-1	-	ASLGKLGEQF
TRBV3-1/TRBV3-2	TRBJ2-3	TRBD2	ASSAGGPTDTQY
TRBV19	TRBJ1-1	-	ASSLPGNTEAF
TRBV27	TRBJ2-7	-	ASSFTDSYEQY
TRBV4-1	TRBJ2-2	-	ASSQAGGAWGTGELF